The sequence of this T cell receptor beta chain was determined in a study of cytomegalovirus exposure and HLA in healthy donors (dated by TCRdb to between 2016 and 2019). For the wider study: An earlier analysis of 587 of the donors reported approximately 290 Gb of sequence data and 100 million to 140 million unique TCR beta sequences from around 200 million T cells. To predict cytomegalovirus infection status, the study combined high-throughput TCR immunosequencing, statistical association of individual TCRs with disease status, and machine learning. Rather than using new phenotypic data, the later analysis identified candidate immune exposures from TCR beta sequences and from how often those sequences occurred across donors. Class I and class II HLA loci were covered by the typing at four-digit resolution. An early release that covered several hundred HLA-typed donors contained 300 to 350 gigabases of sequencing data and about 93 million unique TCR sequences. Alongside the repertoire data, information on donor age, sex, ethnicity and CMV serostatus was compiled. In an earlier analysis of 587 of the donors, high-throughput TCR beta sequencing was used to judge whether each TCR beta V gene segment behaved as functional or pseudogenic. Four to six DR-DQ haplotypes were handled as single units for association and clustering, since linkage in the cohort was strong. In addition to the first cohort of 666 subjects, a separate validation cohort of about 120 different subjects was used. Typing coverage varied by locus: about 620-640 donors for A, B, C, DRB1 and DQB1; about 520 for DQA1; around 610 for DPA1; approximately 470 for DPB1. The study aimed to test whether signatures of past pathogen exposure could be identified by cataloging public T cell receptors. Among 300 to 500 genotyped donors of the cohort, an average of roughly 230,000 unique TCR beta nucleotide sequences was sequenced per donor, of which about 20% were non-productive. A later analysis re-analyzed previously published TCR beta repertoires from 666 donors and added high-resolution HLA genotyping to study TCR occurrence patterns. All discovery cohort repertoires had been generated using a single sequencing platform. The study profiled the T cell repertoires of about 640 subjects by immunosequencing and related them to cytomegalovirus serostatus. In a later genetic analysis, genome-wide SNP genotypes for about three fifths of the roughly 670 donors were used, and that subset was treated as a discovery cohort. The genetic ancestry cluster associated with self-reported Caucasian donors included 80% to 90% of the 398 genotyped donors. Overall study outcomes, separate from this receptor: According to a later genetic analysis, donors in an Asian-associated ancestry cluster had fewer N-insertions in productive TCRs than the approximately 670-donor mean. Because some donors lacked HLA typing at each locus, the association tests relied only on the typed subset. Some IMGT-functional V segments, including TRBV6-2 and TRBV6-3, could not be distinguished by the 87-base-pair reads and were therefore excluded. In a later analysis, most CMV-associated TCR beta chains were found to appear HLA-restricted, with HLA associations seemingly driven largely by CMV exposure. For the cohort, immune exposure information was limited to CMV serostatus. A total of roughly 160 TCR beta chains were listed by the study as associated with cytomegalovirus. When HLA alleles, especially DR and DQ, strongly co-occurred, attributing TCR associations to individual alleles was difficult. The earlier analysis of around 600 of the donors excluded approximately 17 rarely observed V segments, including chromosome 9 orphons, because counts were too low. Cytomegalovirus status was reported to be diagnosed by the classifier with high specificity and sensitivity in both the original and validation cohorts. At a false discovery rate of 0.05, a later analysis linked some 18,000 TCR beta sequences to specific HLA alleles. It was suggested by the authors that the approach could potentially be generalized to other disease states and immunological phenotypes. A later genetic analysis associated a missense DCLRE1C variant with V-gene and J-gene trimming of TCR beta chains, and an independent cohort replicated the association. A further reported finding was that TCR beta sequences accurately predicted the HLA-A and HLA-B alleles for most subjects in the first cohort. Across donors, most TCR sequences were observed very rarely, whereas some public TCRs were present in many individuals. In an earlier analysis of some 640 of the donors, most TCR beta V segments were observed in productive rearrangements about 87% or about 30% of the time, broadly matching IMGT annotations. Presence/absence analyses assumed roughly uniform sequencing depth across donors, an assumption that may not hold. Several of the top co-occurrence clusters appeared to be linked to parvovirus B19, influenza, CMV and Epstein-Barr virus, according to a later analysis. Correlated functional status among segregating V segments might be attributable to linkage disequilibrium, but an unknown experimental factor could not be ruled out. Three of the identified cytomegalovirus-associated TCR beta chains were confirmed in vitro to be specific for cytomegalovirus antigens. A group of highly shared sequence variants was considered likely to be a technical artifact of the sequencing pipeline. Only TCR beta chains were sequenced in this cohort, and the absence of alpha or paired-chain data limited detectable features. A later analysis found that TCR association rates varied across HLA loci, with DRB1 alleles showing the most associated TCRs and HLA-C alleles the fewest. In a later analysis, HLA-associated TCR beta chains were found to be more clonally expanded and to have lower generation probabilities than equally common non-associated chains.

As to this clone: Its antigen remains undetermined. No base quality information exists; no much larger clone differs at one position.

The cohort consisted of some 670 healthy bone marrow donors. All cohort members were sampled while nominally healthy, although unrecorded immune exposures were likely present. The donor tested CMV seronegative, placing the donor among the 352 seronegative members of the cohort. Each donor provided a peripheral blood sample, and peripheral blood mononuclear cells were used for TCR beta sequencing. The Qiagen DNeasy Blood Extraction Kit was used to extract genomic DNA from the blood cell samples. Preparation of the library involved the immunoSEQ multiplex PCR assay. For the multiplex PCR, a mixture combining 60 forward primers for TCR Vbeta segments and 13 reverse primers for TCR Jbeta segments was used. Amplification of the CDR3 region of rearranged TCR beta genes was performed with a multiplex PCR assay on genomic DNA. On the Illumina HiSeq System, the amplified TCR beta libraries were sequenced as 87-base-pair reads. As for how the authors treated the data: In a later analysis, tens of millions of unique TCR beta chains were counted across the approximately 640 repertoires, and roughly 11 million of these chains were shared by at least two donors. To remove PCR and sequencing errors, raw reads were error-corrected and collapsed into unique sequences using a nearest-neighbor algorithm that merged closely related sequences. CDR3 sequences were aligned to IMGT reference sequences to assign V, D and J gene segments. For a sequence to be retained, at least a six-nucleotide match to both a V gene segment and a J gene segment was required. Rearrangements were classified as productive when the CDR3 lacked stop codons and remained in frame with V and J, and all other rearrangements were classified as non-productive. CDR3 was defined according to IMGT convention as the region running from the second conserved V-encoded cysteine to the conserved J-encoded phenylalanine. Sequences without an unambiguous match to a single V gene segment were excluded from the earlier analysis of several hundred of the donors. An earlier analysis of several hundred of the donors called V segments functional above 56.7% productive rearrangements and segregating when the between-donor standard deviation exceeded 5%. A statistical classification framework was built to diagnose cytomegalovirus status from the catalog of TCR beta chain sequences. In a later analysis, TCR nucleotide sequences were compared against IMGT/GENE-DB human TR gene sequences so that V and J genes could be assigned. In a later analysis, CDR3 sequences and most-parsimonious VDJ recombination scenarios were assigned using the TCRdist pipeline. In a later analysis, each TCR beta chain was defined by its CDR3 amino acid sequence together with its V-gene family, and reads without a unique V-gene family were excluded. As a way to deal with suspected cross-contamination and a sequencing artifact, a later analysis dropped approximately 590 nucleotide sequences that were highly shared and had low generation probability. In a later analysis, a clonal expansion index for each public chain was calculated from normalized within-repertoire ranks of inferred template counts. In a later analysis, generation probabilities were computed with a VDJ recombination model fitted to out-of-frame rearrangements, and the resulting probabilities were checked against IGoR. In a later analysis, TCR-TCR, TCR-HLA and TCR-CMV co-occurrence was scored with hypergeometric tests, and a repertoire-size bias correction was applied to TCR pairs. To estimate false discovery rates, a later analysis permuted the HLA or CMV assignments 20 times. In a later analysis, co-occurring TCRs were grouped using DBSCAN, with TCRdist sequence similarity added in when clustering inside HLA-allele-positive subsets. For co-occurrence clustering, repertoires with fewer than 30,000 or more than 120,000 public chains were excluded, along with about five repertoires with anomalous nucleotide sharing. TCRdb took over this immuneACCESS table, retaining in-frame rearrangements with V and J assigned. Such tables are incomplete; in checked studies, under half of the missing clones stem from an unresolved V gene, and the remainder is unexplained. V and J calls and clone size are as listed in that table; D and trimming were resolved from the DNA. The sample profile shows under 150,000 clones; approximately 79% of them were found once. About 1.1% of the sample comes from the top ten.

In the germline V gene, CDR1 corresponds to SGHTA and CDR2 to FQGTGA. Including cysteine and phenylalanine, the CDR3 has 15 amino acids. Of the read, only the CDR3 DNA is kept; its 45 bases are in frame from base 1. V is cut by 0 bases and J by 3 bases, and the space between the germline ends is 11 bases. The sequence came from a male donor in good health and CMV-seronegative. The chain couples TRBV7-3 to TRBJ1-2; TRBD1 is a possible D gene, resting on 6 matching bases. The material sequenced was PBMCs. The CDR3 protein is CASSLTAGADYGYTF. Read as DNA, the sequence is TGTGCCAGCAGCTTAACAGCAGGGGCAGACTATGGCTACACCTTC.